This TCR beta chain was sequenced in a study of T cell changes during pregnancy in multiple sclerosis. Only in-frame clones appear in the TCRdb table, and some are missing; sequencing was by immunoSEQ multiplex PCR. Here the sample spans around 84,000 clones, approximately 95% being singletons. V was trimmed by 0 bases and J by 6 bases, leaving 12 bases between them. Germline V gene sequence: CDR1 MNHEY, CDR2 SVGAGI. This CDR3 is 15 amino acids long. The chain uses TRBV6-5 and TRBJ2-1; possible D gene TRBD2, 6 bases. The sample consisted of peripheral blood, taken in the second trimester of pregnancy. The TCR was taken from a female donor in good health, enrolled as a control in a pregnancy study. As DNA, the CDR3 is TGTGCCAGCAGTTACTCGGGGGGAGTGGCCAATGAGCAGTTCTTC. Encoded protein: CASSYSGGVANEQFF.